The sequence of this TCR beta chain was determined in a study of T cell responses to AZD1222 COVID-19 vaccine. General study results and limits: Increases in Spike-specific TCR breadth and depth were seen after two AZD1222 doses.

CDR3 length equals 16 residues. Germline V gene sequence: CDR1 LNHNV, CDR2 YYDKDF (reference sequence). Between the trimmed V and J ends, which lost 9 bases and 3 bases, there was a span of 23 bases. Sequencing used immunoSEQ multiplex PCR; TCRdb keeps in-frame clones, though not all of them. The sample holds about 160,000 clones, under 95% seen once. This clone occurred once. Its antigen is not identified. The sequences come from peripheral blood, collected 28 days after the second AZD1222 dose. The genes are TRBV15 and TRBJ1-1; D may be TRBD1 (5 bases). The sequence came from an adult who received the AZD1222 COVID-19 vaccine. The CDR3 region is CATANWGEKYDTEAFF. DNA for the CDR3: TGTGCCACAGCCAACTGGGGGGAGAAGTACGACACTGAAGCTTTCTTT.